These T cell receptor beta chains were read from a single sample in a study of T-cell reconstitution after alpha-beta-depleted transplantation in children. TCRdb re-analysed the PCR reads in MiXCR, keeping a single row per CDR3 protein. This table holds just over 350,000 distinct CDR3 sequences, about an eighth found once. Sequencing was performed on PBMCs, taken from the stem cell graft. These receptors all come from a human donor who donated a stem cell graft to a child with Fanconi anemia. The CDR3 runs from the conserved cysteine through the conserved F or W. D genes are given only for firm matches.

V	D	CDR3
TRBV20-1	.	CSARGSSSNQPQHF
TRBV5-1	.	CASSPTPEQVYGYTF
TRBV11-2	.	CASSLDRTGNLRISTEAFF
TRBV11-2	TRBD2	CASSLTGGSYNEQFF
TRBV5-1	.	CASSLAQGDMNTEAFF
TRBV7-8	.	CASIPGAGAEAFF
TRBV30	.	CAWSNRGNTIYF
TRBV12-3/TRBV12-4	TRBD1	CASSARDRARDEQFF
TRBV5-1	.	CASSLADSSELTDTQYF
TRBV2	.	CTSRWTVNTEAFF
TRBV10-1	TRBD2	CASSPLAGGLTDTQYF
TRBV7-9	.	CASVISGNTGELFF
TRBV12-3/TRBV12-4	TRBD1	CASSRTGGDQPQHF
TRBV7-2	.	CASSLRRGSSGEAFF
TRBV29-1	.	CSVRTGLDTQYF
TRBV7-9	TRBD1	CASSPTGINEKLFF
TRBV20-1	.	CSAIAGRTGTYGYTF
TRBV15	.	CATAAGGPQETQYF
TRBV12-3/TRBV12-4	.	CASSLLAGRGYTF
TRBV10-1	.	CASSVRVKETQYF
TRBV12-3/TRBV12-4	.	CASSPLPSEQFF
TRBV28	.	CASSQGQGRQPQHF
TRBV25-1	.	CASRGDRNLNTEAFF
TRBV6-1	.	CASTLIEGGPDTQYF
TRBV5-1	.	CASSLDEIGNIQYF
TRBV7-9	TRBD1	CASSSMAGQVISEMNTEAFF
TRBV28	TRBD2	CASSFSPSGDYNEQFF
TRBV2	.	CASRSQMNTEAFF
TRBV5-1	TRBD1	CASSLTGDQPQHF
TRBV10-2	.	CASNEGRGLTQYF
TRBV7-8	.	CASSLARDSPLHF
TRBV12-3/TRBV12-4	TRBD1	CASSLDREGNEQFF
TRBV29-1	.	CSVVGPSHQETQYF
TRBV15	.	CATSRDLGGDGYTF
TRBV3-1	.	CASSLQVSVRETQYF
TRBV5-1	.	CASSLGPSGNTEAFF
TRBV11-2	.	CASSLEGLSDTQYF
TRBV6-1	.	CASRPMLGESNQPQHF
TRBV27	.	CASSPYQGETQYF
TRBV2	.	CASSGNRETQYF
TRBV6-1	.	CASSLGQPAYEQYF
TRBV28	.	CASSSLSSGQTYNEQFF
TRBV15	.	CATSRDSPTEAFF
TRBV27	.	CASSRTWATNEKLFF
TRBV24-1	.	CATSVRGATGELFF
TRBV30	.	CAWSVGGVLQETQYF
TRBV12-3/TRBV12-4	.	CASTLGAGQTEAFF
TRBV28	TRBD1	CASSLQTGGNGYTF
TRBV15	.	CATSSSRGNTGELFF
TRBV20-1	.	CSARDLGPSSYNEQFF